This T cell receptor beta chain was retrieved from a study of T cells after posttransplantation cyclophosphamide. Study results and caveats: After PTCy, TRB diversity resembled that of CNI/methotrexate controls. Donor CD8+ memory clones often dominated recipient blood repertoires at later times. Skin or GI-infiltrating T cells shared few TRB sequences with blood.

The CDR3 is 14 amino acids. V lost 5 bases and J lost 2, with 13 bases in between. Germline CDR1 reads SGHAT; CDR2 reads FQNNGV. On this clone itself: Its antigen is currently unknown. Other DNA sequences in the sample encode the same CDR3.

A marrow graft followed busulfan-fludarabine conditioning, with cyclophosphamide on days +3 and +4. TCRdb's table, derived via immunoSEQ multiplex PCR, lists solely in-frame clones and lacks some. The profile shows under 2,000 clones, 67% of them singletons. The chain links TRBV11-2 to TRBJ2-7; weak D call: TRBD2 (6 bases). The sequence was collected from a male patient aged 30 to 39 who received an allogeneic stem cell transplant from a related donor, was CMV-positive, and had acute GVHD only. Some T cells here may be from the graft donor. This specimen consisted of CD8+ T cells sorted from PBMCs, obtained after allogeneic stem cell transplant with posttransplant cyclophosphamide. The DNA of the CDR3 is TGTGCCAGCAGCCCATTGGGCGGGACCTACGAGCAGTACTTC. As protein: CASSPLGGTYEQYF.